This T cell receptor (beta chain) was sequenced for a study of T cell responses to AZD1222 COVID-19 vaccine. About the research overall: Second-dose schedules of about 4 or about 12 weeks were combined. Study results and limitations: Within unmutated variant regions lay the reported targets of nearly half of spike-specific TCRs. Sampling captured repertoires only after the peak T cell response. Among the donors, most were white British and more were female, and clonal diversity was possibly underestimated.

This clone turned up a few times. Its cognate antigen is unknown. Assay: immunoSEQ multiplex PCR; the TCRdb copy retains only in-frame clones and omits some. The table lists around 160,000 clones, roughly 90% of them singletons. This TCR was sampled from an adult in good health. The sample was peripheral blood, taken on day 0 of AZD1222 vaccination.

The CDR3 nucleotides read TGTGCCAGCAGCTGGACAGCGACGGGAAATTCACCCCTCCACTTT. Its protein is CASSWTATGNSPLHF. The chain uses TRBV7-8 and TRBJ1-6, with D possibly matching TRBD1 (6 bases). Trimming took 4 bases from V and 7 from J, leaving 14 bases between them. In germline, CDR1 is SGHVS, CDR2 FQNEAQ. The CDR3 has 15 amino acids.